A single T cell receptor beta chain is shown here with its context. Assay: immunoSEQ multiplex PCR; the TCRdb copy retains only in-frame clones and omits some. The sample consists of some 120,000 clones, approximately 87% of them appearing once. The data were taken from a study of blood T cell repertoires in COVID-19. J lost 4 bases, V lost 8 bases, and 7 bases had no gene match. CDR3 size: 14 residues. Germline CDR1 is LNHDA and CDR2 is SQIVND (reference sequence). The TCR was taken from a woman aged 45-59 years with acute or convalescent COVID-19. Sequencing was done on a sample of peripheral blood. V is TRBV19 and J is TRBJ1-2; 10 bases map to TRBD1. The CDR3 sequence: CASARDRGGYGYTF. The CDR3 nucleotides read TGTGCCAGTGCTAGGGACAGGGGAGGCTATGGCTACACCTTC.